This TCR beta chain was recorded in a study of blood T cell repertoires in COVID-19. At the level of the study: Collection of acute and convalescent COVID-19 samples took place in the United States, Italy and Spain. T cells, B-cell-depleted T cells, or PBMCs supplied cDNA or gDNA.

V was trimmed by 5 bases and J by 7 bases, leaving 24 bases between them. The CDR3 runs 16 residues. Germline values: CDR1 LNHDA, CDR2 SQIVND (reference sequence). Clones were sequenced by immunoSEQ multiplex PCR, and TCRdb holds only the in-frame ones, with some missing. The repertoire includes about 74,000 clones, 70% to 90% of them detected once, and less than 3% sits in the top ten. This chain connects TRBV19 to TRBJ2-7, with D perhaps TRBD1 (6 bases). The TCR comes from a man between 65 and 85 years old with active or convalescent COVID-19. Specimen: peripheral blood. Written as DNA, the CDR3 is TGTGCCAGTAGTCCCGGACAGCGCTCCATCGGAGGTGAGCAGTACTTC. Amino acids: CASSPGQRSIGGEQYF.